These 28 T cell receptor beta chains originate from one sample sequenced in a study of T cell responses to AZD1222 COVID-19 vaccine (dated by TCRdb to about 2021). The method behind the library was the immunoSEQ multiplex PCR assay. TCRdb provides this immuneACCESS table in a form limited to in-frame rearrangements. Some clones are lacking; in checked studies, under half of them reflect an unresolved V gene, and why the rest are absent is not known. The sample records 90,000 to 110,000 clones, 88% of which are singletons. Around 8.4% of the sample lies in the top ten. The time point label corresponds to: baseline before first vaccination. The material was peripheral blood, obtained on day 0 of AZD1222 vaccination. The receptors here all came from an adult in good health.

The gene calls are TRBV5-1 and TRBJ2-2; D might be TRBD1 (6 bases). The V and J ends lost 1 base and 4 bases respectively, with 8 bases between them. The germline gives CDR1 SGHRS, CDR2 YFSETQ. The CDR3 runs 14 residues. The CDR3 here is CASSLTGSTGELFF. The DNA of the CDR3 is TGCGCCAGCAGCTTGACAGGGAGCACCGGGGAGCTGTTTTTT.

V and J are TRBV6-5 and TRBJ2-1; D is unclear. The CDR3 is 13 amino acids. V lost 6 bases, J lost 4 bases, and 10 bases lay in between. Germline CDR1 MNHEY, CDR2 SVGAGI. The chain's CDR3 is CASSLGRYNEQFF. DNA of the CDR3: TGTGCCAGCAGCCTAGGACGTTACAATGAGCAGTTCTTC.

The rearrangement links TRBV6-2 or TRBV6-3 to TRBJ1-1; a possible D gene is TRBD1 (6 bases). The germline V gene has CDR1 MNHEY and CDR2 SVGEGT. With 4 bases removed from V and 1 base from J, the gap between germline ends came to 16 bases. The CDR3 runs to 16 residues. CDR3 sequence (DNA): TGTGCCAGCAGTTCAACACAGGGAAGGAGGAACACTGAAGCTTTCTTT. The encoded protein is CASSSTQGRRNTEAFF.

The CDR3 DNA sequence: TGTGCCAGCAGTGCTTTGGGGGACCTCTATAGCAATCAGCCCCAGCATTTT. Its protein is CASSALGDLYSNQPQHF. V is TRBV6-1 and J is TRBJ1-5; tentatively, D is TRBD1 (5 bases). Per germline, CDR1 MNHNS and CDR2 SASEGT. V shed 4 bases and J shed 0 bases, with 16 bases lying between them. This CDR3 has 17 amino acids.

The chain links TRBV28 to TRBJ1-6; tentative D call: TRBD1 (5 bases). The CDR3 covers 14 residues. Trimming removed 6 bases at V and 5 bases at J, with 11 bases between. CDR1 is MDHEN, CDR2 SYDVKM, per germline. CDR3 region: CASRTRVHNSPLHF. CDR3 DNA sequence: TGTGCCAGCAGGACCAGGGTCCATAATTCACCCCTCCACTTT.

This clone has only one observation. CDR3 amino acids: CATSRTWATNEKLFF. CDR3 nucleotide sequence: TGTGCCACCAGCAGGACGTGGGCAACTAATGAAAAACTGTTTTTT. The genes are TRBV15 and TRBJ1-4, with unresolved D. This CDR3 spans 15 amino acids. Germline assignment: CDR1 LNHNV and CDR2 YYDKDF (reference sequence). V shed 3 bases and J shed 0 bases, with 8 bases lying between them.

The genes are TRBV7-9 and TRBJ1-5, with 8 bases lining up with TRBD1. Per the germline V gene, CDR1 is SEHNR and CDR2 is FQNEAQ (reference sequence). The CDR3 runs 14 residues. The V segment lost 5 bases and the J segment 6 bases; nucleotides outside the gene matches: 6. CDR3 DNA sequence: TGTGCCAGCAGCCAAACAGGGGGAAGTCAGCCCCAGCATTTT. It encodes CASSQTGGSQPQHF.

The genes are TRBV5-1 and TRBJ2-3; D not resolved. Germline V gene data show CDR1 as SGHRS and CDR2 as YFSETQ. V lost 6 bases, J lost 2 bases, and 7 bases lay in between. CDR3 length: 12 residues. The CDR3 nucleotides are TGCGCCAGCACAGCAAACACAGATACGCAGTATTTT. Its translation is CASTANTDTQYF.

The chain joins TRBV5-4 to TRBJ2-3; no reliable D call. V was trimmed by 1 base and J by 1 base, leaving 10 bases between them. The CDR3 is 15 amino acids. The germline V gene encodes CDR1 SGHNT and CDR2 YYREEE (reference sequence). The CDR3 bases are TGTGCCAGCAGCTTGTATGGGTTGGGCACAGATACGCAGTATTTT. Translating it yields CASSLYGLGTDTQYF.

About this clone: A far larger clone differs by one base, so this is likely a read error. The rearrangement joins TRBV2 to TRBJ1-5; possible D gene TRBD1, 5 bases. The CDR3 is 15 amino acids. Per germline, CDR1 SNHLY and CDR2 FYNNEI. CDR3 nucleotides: TGTGCCAGCTGTGAGGAGGGGACGGGTAGTCAGCCCCAGCATTTT. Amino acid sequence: CASCEEGTGSQPQHF.

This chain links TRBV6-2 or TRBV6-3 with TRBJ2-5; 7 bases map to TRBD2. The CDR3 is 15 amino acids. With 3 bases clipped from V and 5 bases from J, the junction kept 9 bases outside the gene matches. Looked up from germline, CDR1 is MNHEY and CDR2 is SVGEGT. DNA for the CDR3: TGTGCCAGCAGTTATGGGGCGGGAGTTCAGGAGACCCAGTACTTC. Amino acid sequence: CASSYGAGVQETQYF.

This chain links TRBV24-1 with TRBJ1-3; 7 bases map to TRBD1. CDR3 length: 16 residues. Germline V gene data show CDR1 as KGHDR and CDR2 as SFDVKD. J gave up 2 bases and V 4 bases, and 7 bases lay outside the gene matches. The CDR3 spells CATSDPTGQAGNTIYF. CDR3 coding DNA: TGTGCCACCAGTGACCCAACCGGACAGGCTGGAAACACCATATATTTT.

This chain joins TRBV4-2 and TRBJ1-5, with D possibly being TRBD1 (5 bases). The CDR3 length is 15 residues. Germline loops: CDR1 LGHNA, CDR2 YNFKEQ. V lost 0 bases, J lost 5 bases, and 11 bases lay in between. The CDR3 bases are TGTGCCAGCAGCCAAGATTGGGACGGGGATCAGCCCCAGCATTTT. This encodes CASSQDWDGDQPQHF.

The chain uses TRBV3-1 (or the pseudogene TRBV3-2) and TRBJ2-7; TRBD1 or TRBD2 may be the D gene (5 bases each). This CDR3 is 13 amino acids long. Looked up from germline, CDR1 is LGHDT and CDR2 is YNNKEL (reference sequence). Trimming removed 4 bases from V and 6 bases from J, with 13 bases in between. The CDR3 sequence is CASSLNSGGEQYF. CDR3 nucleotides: TGTGCCAGCAGCCTCAATAGTGGGGGCGAGCAGTACTTC.

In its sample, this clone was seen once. The CDR3 DNA reads as TGTGCCAGCAGCCAAGATCAGAGGGGGAGGAACACTGAAGCTTTCTTT. Translating it yields CASSQDQRGRNTEAFF. The chain joins TRBV4-2 to TRBJ1-1, with D perhaps matching TRBD1 (6 bases). Per germline, CDR1 LGHNA and CDR2 YNFKEQ. Trimming stripped 0 bases from V and 1 base from J, with 12 bases between. This CDR3 region has 16 residues.

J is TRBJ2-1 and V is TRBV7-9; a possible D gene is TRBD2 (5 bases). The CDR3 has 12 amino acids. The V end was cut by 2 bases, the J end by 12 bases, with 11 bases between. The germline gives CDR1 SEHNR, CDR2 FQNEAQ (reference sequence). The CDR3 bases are TGTGCCAGCAGCTTAATGGGGAGTGGGCAGTTCTTC. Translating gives CASSLMGSGQFF.

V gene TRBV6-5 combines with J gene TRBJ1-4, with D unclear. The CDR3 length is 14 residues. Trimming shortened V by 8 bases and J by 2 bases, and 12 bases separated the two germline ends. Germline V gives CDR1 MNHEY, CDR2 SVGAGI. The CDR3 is CASRRGWTNEKLFF. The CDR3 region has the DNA TGTGCCAGCCGGAGAGGGTGGACTAATGAAAAACTGTTTTTT.

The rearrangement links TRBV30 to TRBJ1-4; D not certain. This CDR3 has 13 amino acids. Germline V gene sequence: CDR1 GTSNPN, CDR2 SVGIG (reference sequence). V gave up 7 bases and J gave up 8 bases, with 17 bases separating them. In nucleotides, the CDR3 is TGTGCCTCGCGGGGAAGTGGGAAAGAAAAACTGTTTTTT. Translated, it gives CASRGSGKEKLFF.

CDR3 nucleotide sequence: TGTGCCAGCAGTTTCTTGGGCGGGAGAGGGAACGAGCAGTACTTC. Its translation: CASSFLGGRGNEQYF. J is TRBJ2-7 and V is TRBV28, with TRBD2 matching over 7 bases. The V gene's germline CDR1 is MDHEN and CDR2 SYDVKM. The CDR3 has 15 residues. J gave up 5 bases and V 3 bases, and 10 bases lay outside the gene matches.

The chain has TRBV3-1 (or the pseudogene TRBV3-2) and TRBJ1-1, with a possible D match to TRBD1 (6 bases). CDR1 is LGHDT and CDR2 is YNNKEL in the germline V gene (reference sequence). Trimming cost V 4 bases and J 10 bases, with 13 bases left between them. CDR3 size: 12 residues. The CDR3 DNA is TGTGCCAGCAGCCCACAGGGTTTCGGAGCTTTCTTT. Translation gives CASSPQGFGAFF.

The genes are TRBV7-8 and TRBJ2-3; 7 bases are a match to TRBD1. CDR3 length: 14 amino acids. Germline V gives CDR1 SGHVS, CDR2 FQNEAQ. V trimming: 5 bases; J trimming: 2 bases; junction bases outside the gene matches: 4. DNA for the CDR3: TGTGCCAGCAGCCGGGACAGCTACACAGATACGCAGTATTTT. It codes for CASSRDSYTDTQYF.

CDR3 residues: CASSLTASGRTSYNEQFF. The DNA of the CDR3 is TGTGCCAGCAGCTTAACCGCTAGCGGGAGGACCTCCTACAATGAGCAGTTCTTC. The V gene is TRBV7-3, the J gene TRBJ2-1, with TRBD2 matching 11 bases. This CDR3 is 18 amino acids long. V trimming: 0 bases; J trimming: 0 bases; junction bases outside the gene matches: 4. Germline lookup yields CDR1 SGHTA and CDR2 FQGTGA.

The CDR3 sequence is CASSEPYGANVLTF. The CDR3 bases are TGTGCCAGCAGTGAACCCTACGGGGCCAACGTCCTGACTTTC. The rearrangement links TRBV2 to TRBJ2-6; D not certain. V gave up 2 bases and J gave up 4 bases, with 6 bases separating them. Germline V gives CDR1 SNHLY, CDR2 FYNNEI. This CDR3 is 14 amino acids long.

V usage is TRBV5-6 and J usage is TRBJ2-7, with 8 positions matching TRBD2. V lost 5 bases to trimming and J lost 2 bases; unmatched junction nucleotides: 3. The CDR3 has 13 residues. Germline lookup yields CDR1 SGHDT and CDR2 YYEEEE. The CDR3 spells CASRGLETYEQYF. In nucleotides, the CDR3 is TGTGCCAGCAGGGGACTAGAAACCTACGAGCAGTACTTC.

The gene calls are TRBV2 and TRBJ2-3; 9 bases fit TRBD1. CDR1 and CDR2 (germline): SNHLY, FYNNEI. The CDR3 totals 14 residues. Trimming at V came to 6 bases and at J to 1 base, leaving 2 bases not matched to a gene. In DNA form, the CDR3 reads TGTGCCAGCAGGACAGGGGGGGGCACAGATACGCAGTATTTT. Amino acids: CASRTGGGTDTQYF.

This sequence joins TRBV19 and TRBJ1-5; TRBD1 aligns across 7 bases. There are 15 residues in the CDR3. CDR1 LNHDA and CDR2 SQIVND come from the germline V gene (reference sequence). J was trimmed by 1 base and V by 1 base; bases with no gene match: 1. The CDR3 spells CASSIGQGSNQPQHF. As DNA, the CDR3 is TGTGCCAGTAGTATAGGACAGGGCAGCAATCAGCCCCAGCATTTT.

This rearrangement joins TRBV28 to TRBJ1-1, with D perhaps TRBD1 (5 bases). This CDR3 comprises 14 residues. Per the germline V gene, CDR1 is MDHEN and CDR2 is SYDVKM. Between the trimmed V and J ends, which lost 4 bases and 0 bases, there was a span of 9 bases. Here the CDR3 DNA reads TGTGCCAGCAGTTCGACAGCCTTGAACACTGAAGCTTTCTTT. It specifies CASSSTALNTEAFF.

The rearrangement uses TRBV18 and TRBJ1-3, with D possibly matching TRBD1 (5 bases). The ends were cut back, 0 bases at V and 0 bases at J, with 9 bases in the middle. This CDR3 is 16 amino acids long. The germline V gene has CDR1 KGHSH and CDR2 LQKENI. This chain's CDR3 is CASSPPGQISGNTIYF. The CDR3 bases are TGTGCCAGCTCACCACCGGGGCAGATCTCTGGAAACACCATATATTTT.